This is a list of T cell receptor beta chains from one sample in a study of cytomegalovirus exposure and HLA in healthy donors. Profiling relied on immunoSEQ multiplex PCR, and the TCRdb table lists in-frame clones only, not all of them. The data contain about 190,000 clones, over 70% of them singletons. The specimen sequenced was PBMCs. Receptors were obtained from a man aged 25 to 45 in good health and CMV-seronegative. CDR3s include the opening cysteine and the closing phenylalanine or tryptophan. Fields, in order: clone size, D gene, CDR3 length, V gene, J gene, CDR3 DNA, CDR3 protein. A D gene is named only where the DNA matches it firmly. Clone size appears in some rows only: once, few, many, or a class for an expanded clone.

clone size: -; D gene: TRBD1; CDR3 length: 17; V gene: TRBV5-1; J gene: TRBJ1-3; CDR3 DNA: TGCGCCAGCAGCTTGAACGGTGGACAGGGGGCAGGAAACACCATATATTTT; CDR3 protein: CASSLNGGQGAGNTIYF
clone size: -; D gene: TRBD1; CDR3 length: 16; V gene: TRBV15; J gene: TRBJ2-2; CDR3 DNA: TGTGCCACCAGCACAGGGACAGGGCGACGGACCGGGGAGCTGTTTTTT; CDR3 protein: CATSTGTGRRTGELFF
clone size: -; D gene: TRBD1; CDR3 length: 13; V gene: TRBV19; J gene: TRBJ1-5; CDR3 DNA: TGTGCCAGTACGGAACAGGGGGCTAGGCCCCAGCATTTT; CDR3 protein: CASTEQGARPQHF
clone size: -; D gene: -; CDR3 length: 17; V gene: TRBV28; J gene: TRBJ2-4; CDR3 DNA: TGTGCCAGCAGTACCCGGGCCGAGCGGCCAGCCAAAAACAGTCAGTACTTC; CDR3 protein: CASSTRAERPAKNSQYF
clone size: -; D gene: TRBD1; CDR3 length: 15; V gene: TRBV7-9; J gene: TRBJ2-1; CDR3 DNA: TGTGCCAGCAGCCCCCTGGACAGGTTCGGGAATGAGCAGTTCTTC; CDR3 protein: CASSPLDRFGNEQFF
clone size: -; D gene: TRBD1; CDR3 length: 14; V gene: TRBV18; J gene: TRBJ1-1; CDR3 DNA: TGTGCCAGCTCGTCTGGACAGGGTTCCACTGAAGCTTTCTTT; CDR3 protein: CASSSGQGSTEAFF
clone size: few; D gene: TRBD1; CDR3 length: 17; V gene: TRBV4-3; J gene: TRBJ2-1; CDR3 DNA: TGCGCCAGCAGCCAAGATCGCGGACAGGGAGGTGGCAATGAGCAGTTCTTC; CDR3 protein: CASSQDRGQGGGNEQFF
clone size: -; D gene: TRBD2; CDR3 length: 18; V gene: TRBV28; J gene: TRBJ2-2; CDR3 DNA: TGTGCCAGCAGTTCACCGGGACTAGCGGGGGGGCCCCCCGGGGAGCTGTTTTTT; CDR3 protein: CASSSPGLAGGPPGELFF
clone size: -; D gene: TRBD2; CDR3 length: 19; V gene: TRBV13; J gene: TRBJ2-7; CDR3 DNA: TGTGCCAGCAGCTCAACCACCGGGACTAGCGGGAGTCGAACCTACGAGCAGTACTTC; CDR3 protein: CASSSTTGTSGSRTYEQYF
clone size: -; D gene: TRBD2; CDR3 length: 15; V gene: TRBV7-2; J gene: TRBJ2-7; CDR3 DNA: TGTGCCAGCAGCTTAAGACTAGCGGGAGCCTACGAGCAGTACTTC; CDR3 protein: CASSLRLAGAYEQYF
clone size: -; D gene: -; CDR3 length: 16; V gene: TRBV16; J gene: TRBJ1-2; CDR3 DNA: TGTGCCAGCAGCCAATGGTTAGAGGGCTCCCCCTATGGCTACACCTTC; CDR3 protein: CASSQWLEGSPYGYTF
clone size: -; D gene: -; CDR3 length: 18; V gene: TRBV4-2; J gene: TRBJ1-1; CDR3 DNA: TGTGCCAGCAGCCCCCGGGAGCCGGGGCCCCTAAAGAACACTGAAGCTTTCTTT; CDR3 protein: CASSPREPGPLKNTEAFF
clone size: -; D gene: TRBD1; CDR3 length: 14; V gene: TRBV10-3; J gene: TRBJ1-1; CDR3 DNA: TGTGCCATCAGCCTGACAGGGCCCAGGACTGAAGCTTTCTTT; CDR3 protein: CAISLTGPRTEAFF
clone size: few; D gene: -; CDR3 length: 15; V gene: TRBV7-2; J gene: TRBJ2-3; CDR3 DNA: TGTGCCAGCAGCTTCGGGAATACTGAGACAGATACGCAGTATTTT; CDR3 protein: CASSFGNTETDTQYF
clone size: -; D gene: -; CDR3 length: 12; V gene: TRBV29-1; J gene: TRBJ1-1; CDR3 DNA: TGCAGCATCTCGGGGGAGCAAACTGAAGCTTTCTTT; CDR3 protein: CSISGEQTEAFF
clone size: -; D gene: -; CDR3 length: 13; V gene: TRBV6-6; J gene: TRBJ2-5; CDR3 DNA: TGTGCCAGCAGCCCCAGACCAGCGGAGACCCAGTACTTC; CDR3 protein: CASSPRPAETQYF
clone size: -; D gene: -; CDR3 length: 15; V gene: TRBV19; J gene: TRBJ2-7; CDR3 DNA: TGTGCCAGTAGTATAGAAGTCAATCTAGTCTACGAGCAGTACTTC; CDR3 protein: CASSIEVNLVYEQYF
clone size: -; D gene: -; CDR3 length: 13; V gene: TRBV5-4; J gene: TRBJ1-1; CDR3 DNA: TGTGCCAGCAGCTTTAGGGGGAACACTGAAGCTTTCTTT; CDR3 protein: CASSFRGNTEAFF
clone size: -; D gene: -; CDR3 length: 13; V gene: TRBV6-1; J gene: TRBJ2-7; CDR3 DNA: TGTGCCAGCGGGGGCCCTCTTACCTACGAGCAGTACTTC; CDR3 protein: CASGGPLTYEQYF
clone size: -; D gene: -; CDR3 length: 15; V gene: TRBV7-2; J gene: TRBJ1-4; CDR3 DNA: TGTGCCAGCAGCTTAGACTTAGCTAATAATGAAAAACTGTTTTTT; CDR3 protein: CASSLDLANNEKLFF
clone size: -; D gene: -; CDR3 length: 17; V gene: TRBV5-5; J gene: TRBJ2-6; CDR3 DNA: TGTGCCAGCAGCTTGGACAGGGTTGCTCTGGGGGCCAACGTCCTGACTTTC; CDR3 protein: CASSLDRVALGANVLTF
clone size: once; D gene: -; CDR3 length: 15; V gene: TRBV6-5; J gene: TRBJ1-3; CDR3 DNA: TGTGCCAGCACCGGAGACAGATTCTCTGGAAACACCATATATTTT; CDR3 protein: CASTGDRFSGNTIYF
clone size: -; D gene: -; CDR3 length: 15; V gene: TRBV29-1; J gene: TRBJ2-7; CDR3 DNA: TGCAGCGTTGGGATGACAGGTGTGGGGTCCTACGAGCAGTACTTC; CDR3 protein: CSVGMTGVGSYEQYF
clone size: -; D gene: TRBD1; CDR3 length: 16; V gene: TRBV29-1; J gene: TRBJ1-1; CDR3 DNA: TGCAGCCCAAAGGGGACAGGGATGATAGGCGACACTGAAGCTTTCTTT; CDR3 protein: CSPKGTGMIGDTEAFF
clone size: -; D gene: -; CDR3 length: 14; V gene: TRBV4-2; J gene: TRBJ2-7; CDR3 DNA: TGTGCCAGCAGCCACTTCGGGGGATCCTACGAGCAGTACTTC; CDR3 protein: CASSHFGGSYEQYF
clone size: -; D gene: TRBD1; CDR3 length: 15; V gene: TRBV7-8; J gene: TRBJ1-3; CDR3 DNA: TGTGCCAGCAGCCCGGTGACAGGGTATAGAAACACCATATATTTT; CDR3 protein: CASSPVTGYRNTIYF
clone size: -; D gene: TRBD1; CDR3 length: 13; V gene: TRBV6-5; J gene: TRBJ2-7; CDR3 DNA: TGTGCCAGTTCGCGGGACAGGGATTCCGAGCAGTACTTC; CDR3 protein: CASSRDRDSEQYF
clone size: -; D gene: TRBD2; CDR3 length: 13; V gene: TRBV6-5; J gene: TRBJ2-7; CDR3 DNA: TGTGCCAGCAGTTACGCGGGGGGCGGCGAGCAGTACTTC; CDR3 protein: CASSYAGGGEQYF
clone size: -; D gene: TRBD2; CDR3 length: 15; V gene: TRBV5-1; J gene: TRBJ2-2; CDR3 DNA: TGCGCCAGCAGCGTTAGCGGGGGAGTAACCGGGGAGCTGTTTTTT; CDR3 protein: CASSVSGGVTGELFF
clone size: -; D gene: -; CDR3 length: 15; V gene: TRBV7-8; J gene: TRBJ1-4; CDR3 DNA: TGTGCCAGCAGCTTTAGCGTTTGGGAGAATGAAAAACTGTTTTTT; CDR3 protein: CASSFSVWENEKLFF
clone size: -; D gene: -; CDR3 length: 12; V gene: TRBV6-5; J gene: TRBJ2-3; CDR3 DNA: TGTGCCAGCAGGGACTATGCGGATACGCAGTATTTT; CDR3 protein: CASRDYADTQYF
clone size: -; D gene: TRBD1; CDR3 length: 16; V gene: TRBV7-9; J gene: TRBJ2-2; CDR3 DNA: TGTGCCAGCAGCTTAGGGGGGACAGCGAACACCGGGGAGCTGTTTTTT; CDR3 protein: CASSLGGTANTGELFF
clone size: once; D gene: -; CDR3 length: 15; V gene: TRBV30; J gene: TRBJ2-6; CDR3 DNA: TGTGCCTGGAGCCAGGATCACTCTGGGGCCAACGTCCTGACTTTC; CDR3 protein: CAWSQDHSGANVLTF
clone size: few; D gene: TRBD1; CDR3 length: 15; V gene: TRBV7-8; J gene: TRBJ1-6; CDR3 DNA: TGTGCCAGCAGCCTGAACCGGGACAGCCACACGCCCCTCCACTTT; CDR3 protein: CASSLNRDSHTPLHF
clone size: once; D gene: -; CDR3 length: 15; V gene: TRBV5-1; J gene: TRBJ1-5; CDR3 DNA: TGCGCCAGCAGCTTGGCCGGGGGGCAACATCAGCCCCAGCATTTT; CDR3 protein: CASSLAGGQHQPQHF
clone size: -; D gene: -; CDR3 length: 12; V gene: TRBV6-6; J gene: TRBJ1-2; CDR3 DNA: TGTGCCAGCACTATCCCAGGCTATGGCTACACCTTC; CDR3 protein: CASTIPGYGYTF
clone size: few; D gene: -; CDR3 length: 14; V gene: TRBV5-4; J gene: TRBJ1-6; CDR3 DNA: TGTGCCAGCAGCTCGTGGTGGAGTAATTCACCCCTCCACTTT; CDR3 protein: CASSSWWSNSPLHF
clone size: -; D gene: -; CDR3 length: 15; V gene: TRBV7-9; J gene: TRBJ2-5; CDR3 DNA: TGTGCCAGCAGCTCCCAAGGGACTGTTCAAGAGACCCAGTACTTC; CDR3 protein: CASSSQGTVQETQYF
clone size: -; D gene: -; CDR3 length: 17; V gene: TRBV5-8; J gene: TRBJ1-1; CDR3 DNA: TGTGCCAGCAGCCGCCCCCAAGGTTGGTGGGGGGTCACTGAAGCTTTCTTT; CDR3 protein: CASSRPQGWWGVTEAFF
clone size: -; D gene: TRBD1; CDR3 length: 11; V gene: TRBV6-5; J gene: TRBJ2-7; CDR3 DNA: TGTGCCAGCAGCCTGGACAGGGAGCAGTACTTC; CDR3 protein: CASSLDREQYF
clone size: -; D gene: TRBD1; CDR3 length: 16; V gene: TRBV9; J gene: TRBJ1-2; CDR3 DNA: TGTGCCAGCAGTCAAATCCAGAACAGGGGGAGGTATGGCTACACCTTC; CDR3 protein: CASSQIQNRGRYGYTF
clone size: -; D gene: TRBD2; CDR3 length: 16; V gene: TRBV6-6; J gene: TRBJ2-7; CDR3 DNA: TGTGCCAGCAGCCCCCCCCGGCGGGAGAGCTCCTACGAGCAGTACTTC; CDR3 protein: CASSPPRRESSYEQYF
clone size: -; D gene: -; CDR3 length: 12; V gene: TRBV7-9; J gene: TRBJ2-5; CDR3 DNA: TGTGCCAGCAGCGAGGTGGAGGAGACCCAGTACTTC; CDR3 protein: CASSEVEETQYF
clone size: -; D gene: -; CDR3 length: 13; V gene: TRBV7-2; J gene: TRBJ1-4; CDR3 DNA: TGTGCCAGCAGATGGGGGAGGAATGAAAAACTGTTTTTT; CDR3 protein: CASRWGRNEKLFF
clone size: -; D gene: TRBD1; CDR3 length: 17; V gene: TRBV28; J gene: TRBJ2-1; CDR3 DNA: TGTGCCAGCAATCTTAAGACAGGGGCGAGCTCCTACAATGAGCAGTTCTTC; CDR3 protein: CASNLKTGASSYNEQFF
clone size: -; D gene: -; CDR3 length: 18; V gene: TRBV5-4; J gene: TRBJ2-2; CDR3 DNA: TGTGCCAGCAGCTTGGGCAGGGGAAAGGCCGTCGACACCGGGGAGCTGTTTTTT; CDR3 protein: CASSLGRGKAVDTGELFF
clone size: -; D gene: -; CDR3 length: 12; V gene: TRBV19; J gene: TRBJ2-4; CDR3 DNA: TGTGCCAGTAGTACCCCAGGGGACATTCAGTACTTC; CDR3 protein: CASSTPGDIQYF
clone size: -; D gene: TRBD2; CDR3 length: 15; V gene: TRBV5-1; J gene: TRBJ2-2; CDR3 DNA: TGCGCCAGCAGCTTGGTGTCGGGGGGAACCGGGGAGCTGTTTTTT; CDR3 protein: CASSLVSGGTGELFF
clone size: -; D gene: -; CDR3 length: 11; V gene: TRBV6-5; J gene: TRBJ2-5; CDR3 DNA: TGTGCCAGCAGCAGACACATGGTGGAGTACTTC; CDR3 protein: CASSRHMVEYF
clone size: -; D gene: -; CDR3 length: 13; V gene: TRBV19; J gene: TRBJ1-5; CDR3 DNA: TGTGCCAGTAGTATTCAAGCACGTCAGCCCCAGCATTTT; CDR3 protein: CASSIQARQPQHF
clone size: few; D gene: -; CDR3 length: 15; V gene: TRBV11-1; J gene: TRBJ1-1; CDR3 DNA: TGTGCCAGCAGCTTACAGCCGGACGGGGGCACTGAAGCTTTCTTT; CDR3 protein: CASSLQPDGGTEAFF
clone size: few; D gene: -; CDR3 length: 15; V gene: TRBV28; J gene: TRBJ2-1; CDR3 DNA: TGTGCCAGCAGCCCCACTTCGGCAGGTGCCAATGAGCAGTTCTTC; CDR3 protein: CASSPTSAGANEQFF
clone size: -; D gene: -; CDR3 length: 10; V gene: TRBV28; J gene: TRBJ1-1; CDR3 DNA: TGTGCCAGCAGCCTAAAAGAAGCTTTCTTT; CDR3 protein: CASSLKEAFF
clone size: -; D gene: -; CDR3 length: 14; V gene: TRBV18; J gene: TRBJ2-5; CDR3 DNA: TGTGCCAGCTCACCAACAGAAATATTTGAGACCCAGTACTTC; CDR3 protein: CASSPTEIFETQYF
clone size: -; D gene: TRBD2; CDR3 length: 17; V gene: TRBV4-2; J gene: TRBJ2-1; CDR3 DNA: TGTGCCAGCAGCCAAGAGACTAGCGGGGGATTTTACAATGAGCAGTTCTTC; CDR3 protein: CASSQETSGGFYNEQFF